Listed below are T cell receptor beta chains from one sample, sequenced in a study of T cell changes during pregnancy in multiple sclerosis. Clones were sequenced by immunoSEQ multiplex PCR, and TCRdb holds only the in-frame ones, with some missing. The data show about 44,000 clones, with roughly 90% seen just once and less than 0.65% held by the top ten. The sample here was CD4+ T cells from peripheral blood mononuclear cells, taken in the third trimester of pregnancy. Receptor source: a female donor with multiple sclerosis, enrolled in a pregnancy study. The CDR3 runs from the conserved cysteine through the conserved F or W. Fields, in order: clone size, D gene, J gene, V gene, CDR3 DNA, CDR3 protein. D genes are given only for firm matches. Size values are once, few and many counts, or a class for expanded clones, and some rows have none.

-	TRBD2	TRBJ2-5	TRBV5-1	TGCGCCAGCAGTCTCGGGACTAGCGGGAGTCAAGAGACCCAGTACTTC	CASSLGTSGSQETQYF
-	-	TRBJ2-2	TRBV10-3	TGTGCCATCAGTGAGATTGAGGGCACCGGGGAGCTGTTTTTT	CAISEIEGTGELFF
-	TRBD2	TRBJ2-1	TRBV29-1	TGCAGCGTTGGGACTAGCGGGTACGGTGAGCAGTTCTTC	CSVGTSGYGEQFF
-	TRBD1	TRBJ2-7	TRBV29-1	TGCAGCGTTGAAGAGGGCAACAGGGGGCTCCACTACGAGCAGTACTTC	CSVEEGNRGLHYEQYF
once	-	TRBJ2-5	TRBV11-3	TGTGCCAGCAGCCCATGGGCAAAAGAGACCCAGTACTTC	CASSPWAKETQYF
-	-	TRBJ1-2	TRBV4-3	TGCGCCAGCAGCCAAGAAGGCCGCGGGAGGGATGGCTACACCTTC	CASSQEGRGRDGYTF
-	-	TRBJ1-1	TRBV6-1	TGTGCCAGCCTAACTAAACGGAACACTGAAGCTTTCTTT	CASLTKRNTEAFF
-	TRBD1	TRBJ2-1	TRBV5-4	TGTGCCAGCAGCTTGGACAGGGGGGACAATGAGCAGTTCTTC	CASSLDRGDNEQFF
-	TRBD2	TRBJ2-1	TRBV7-3	TGTGCCAGCAGCTTAAGCGCGGGAGGGCAGGAGCAGTTCTTC	CASSLSAGGQEQFF
-	-	TRBJ1-3	TRBV7-6	TGTGCCAGCAGCTCAACTAGGGGGATTGGAAACACCATATATTTT	CASSSTRGIGNTIYF
-	-	TRBJ2-1	TRBV6-4	TGTGCCAGCAGTGACGGAGGGCAGCATGAGCAGTTCTTC	CASSDGGQHEQFF
-	-	TRBJ2-2	TRBV7-3	TGTGCCAGCAGCTTAACCCCCGCGTCCGGGGAGCTGTTTTTT	CASSLTPASGELFF
once	-	TRBJ1-1	TRBV28	TGTGCCAGCAGTCAATCAGGGGTCATGAACACTGAAGCTTTCTTT	CASSQSGVMNTEAFF
-	-	TRBJ2-2	TRBV19	TGTGCCAGTGGAACCAGGGTACCGAACACCGGGGAGCTGTTTTTT	CASGTRVPNTGELFF
-	-	TRBJ2-6	TRBV6-5	TGTGCCAGCAGCTACGACAACTCTGGGGCCAACGTCCTGACTTTC	CASSYDNSGANVLTF
-	TRBD2	TRBJ2-5	TRBV7-2	TGTGCCAGCAGCTTAGCTCTAGCGGGAGGCCAAGAGACCCAGTACTTC	CASSLALAGGQETQYF
once	TRBD2	TRBJ2-7	TRBV9	TGTGCCAGCAGCGAGGGAGGGGACGAGCAGTACTTC	CASSEGGDEQYF
-	-	TRBJ1-2	TRBV28	TGTGCCAGCAGTTCCCAGATTGCGGGCGGGATCTATGGCTACACCTTC	CASSSQIAGGIYGYTF
-	-	TRBJ1-1	TRBV19	TGTGCCACCGCTTCCCTAGGGGCGACTGAAGCTTTCTTT	CATASLGATEAFF
-	TRBD2	TRBJ2-2	TRBV29-1	TGCAGCGTTGCGTCCAGCGGGGGTTGGACCGGGGAGCTGTTTTTT	CSVASSGGWTGELFF
-	-	TRBJ2-7	TRBV11-3	TGTGCCAGCAGCTTAGACAGTATCTCCTACGAGCAGTACTTC	CASSLDSISYEQYF
-	-	TRBJ2-5	TRBV6-1	TGTGCCAGCATATCCGCGATACTGTACCAAGAGACCCAGTACTTC	CASISAILYQETQYF
-	-	TRBJ2-1	TRBV7-6	TGTGCCAGCAGCTTAGGATCAGTTTCCCTCGGGGAGCAGTTCTTC	CASSLGSVSLGEQFF
-	TRBD1	TRBJ1-1	TRBV19	TGTGCCAGTAGTAGGGACAGAGACACTGAAGCTTTCTTT	CASSRDRDTEAFF
-	TRBD1	TRBJ2-2	TRBV7-9	TGTGCCAGCAGCTTGGATAACAGGGGCACCGGGGAGCTGTTTTTT	CASSLDNRGTGELFF
-	TRBD2	TRBJ2-2	TRBV4-3	TGCGCCAGCAGCCCACGGGCCAGCGGGGGTGCGAACACCGGGGAGCTGTTTTTT	CASSPRASGGANTGELFF
-	-	TRBJ1-4	TRBV6-1	TGTGCCAGCAGCGGACAGACAACTAATGAAAAACTGTTTTTT	CASSGQTTNEKLFF
-	TRBD2	TRBJ2-1	TRBV9	TGTGCCAGCAGCGTAGGACTAGCGGTCTACAATGAGCAGTTCTTC	CASSVGLAVYNEQFF
-	TRBD1	TRBJ1-4	TRBV19	TGTGCCAGTAGTATTGCCCGCACTTCGGGACAGCCTAATGAAAAACTGTTTTTT	CASSIARTSGQPNEKLFF
-	-	TRBJ2-1	TRBV29-1	TGCAGCGTTGGCGGAAGCTCCTACAATGAGCAGTTCTTC	CSVGGSSYNEQFF
-	TRBD1	TRBJ1-1	TRBV19	TGTGCCAGGGGACAGGGGATTATGAACACTGAAGCTTTCTTT	CARGQGIMNTEAFF
-	-	TRBJ2-6	TRBV11-2	TGTGCCAGCAGCTTACGCTTGGGGGCGGGGGCCAACGTCCTGACTTTC	CASSLRLGAGANVLTF
-	-	TRBJ2-7	TRBV27	TGTGCCAGCAGTTTATCGGGAGAACAGGGTTCCGAGCAGTACTTC	CASSLSGEQGSEQYF
-	TRBD2	TRBJ2-3	TRBV7-3	TGTGCCAGCAGCCCTGGGACTATTTCAGATACGCAGTATTTT	CASSPGTISDTQYF
-	-	TRBJ1-2	TRBV6-5	TGTGCCAGCAGTTACGGGCAAGCTAACTATGGCTACACCTTC	CASSYGQANYGYTF
-	-	TRBJ2-5	TRBV9	TGTGCCAGCAGCGTAGGAGGCAGGGAAGAGACCCAGTACTTC	CASSVGGREETQYF
-	-	TRBJ2-3	TRBV19	TGTGCCAGTAGTATCCGACAAACTAGCACAGATACGCAGTATTTT	CASSIRQTSTDTQYF
-	-	TRBJ2-7	TRBV9	TGTGCCAGCAGCGTAAGACAGAGCTACGAGCAGTACTTC	CASSVRQSYEQYF
-	-	TRBJ2-3	TRBV27	TGTGCCAGCATACCACCCGGGAAGCAAAGCACAGATACGCAGTATTTT	CASIPPGKQSTDTQYF
-	-	TRBJ2-5	TRBV5-6	TGTGCCAGCAGCTCCCTACAGGCGGAGACCCAGTACTTC	CASSSLQAETQYF
-	TRBD2	TRBJ2-7	TRBV7-6	TGTGCCAGCAGCTTAGGCCAAACGGGAGGCTCCTACGAGCAGTACTTC	CASSLGQTGGSYEQYF
once	-	TRBJ1-5	TRBV19	TGTGCCAGTAGTATAGTAGGTGGGCTATCAGCCCAGCATTTT	CASSIVGGLSAQHF
-	-	TRBJ1-5	TRBV7-2	TGTGCCAGCAGCCTAACGCTAAATAGCAATCAGCCCCAGCATTTT	CASSLTLNSNQPQHF
-	TRBD2	TRBJ2-5	TRBV5-6	TGTGCCAGCAGCCCGTGGACTAGCGGGCTCACCCAAGAGACCCAGTACTTC	CASSPWTSGLTQETQYF
-	-	TRBJ2-3	TRBV4-3	TGCGCCAGCAGCCAAGATCCCAGCGGCGGGGGCGGCACAGATACGCAGTATTTT	CASSQDPSGGGGTDTQYF
-	-	TRBJ2-1	TRBV4-3	TGCGCCAGCACGACCAGGGTAGGTAATGAGCAGTTCTTC	CASTTRVGNEQFF